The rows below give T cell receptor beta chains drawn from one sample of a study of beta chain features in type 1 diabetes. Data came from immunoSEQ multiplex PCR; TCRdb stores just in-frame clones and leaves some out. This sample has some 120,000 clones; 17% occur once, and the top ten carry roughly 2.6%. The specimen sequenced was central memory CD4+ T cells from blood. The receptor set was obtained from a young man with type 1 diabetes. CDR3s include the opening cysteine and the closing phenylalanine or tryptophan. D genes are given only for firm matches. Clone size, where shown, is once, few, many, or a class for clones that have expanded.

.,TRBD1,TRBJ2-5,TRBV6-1,CASSQPTGGGETQYF,TGTGCCAGCAGTCAACCGACAGGGGGAGGAGAGACCCAGTACTTC
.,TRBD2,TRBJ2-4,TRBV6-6,CASITSGGNIQYF,TGTGCCAGCATTACAAGCGGGGGAAACATTCAGTACTTC
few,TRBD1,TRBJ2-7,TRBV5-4,CASTRQGSDEQYF,TGTGCCAGCACCAGACAGGGTTCCGACGAGCAGTACTTC
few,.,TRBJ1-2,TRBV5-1,CASSLDLEIYGYTF,TGCGCCAGCAGCTTGGACCTTGAAATCTATGGCTACACCTTC
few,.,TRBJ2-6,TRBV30,CASKQGSHSGANVLTF,TGTGCCTCGAAGCAGGGGTCGCACTCTGGGGCCAACGTCCTGACTTTC
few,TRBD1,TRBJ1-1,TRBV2,CASTIGGLNTEAFF,TGTGCCAGCACGATAGGGGGCTTGAACACTGAAGCTTTCTTT
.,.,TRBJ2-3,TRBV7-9,CASSLIGEDTQYF,TGTGCCAGCAGCTTAATCGGGGAAGATACGCAGTATTTT
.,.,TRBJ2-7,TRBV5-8,CATNRYNSEQYF,TGTGCCACAAACAGGTATAACTCCGAGCAGTACTTC
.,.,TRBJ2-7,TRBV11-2,CASSSSLGGSYEQYF,TGTGCCAGCAGCTCATCACTGGGGGGCAGCTACGAGCAGTACTTC
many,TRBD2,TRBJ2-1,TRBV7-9,CASSSSGTTYNEQFF,TGTGCCAGCAGTTCCTCCGGGACTACTTACAATGAGCAGTTCTTC
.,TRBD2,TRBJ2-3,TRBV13,CASSLGGSGSNSKSLDTQYF,TGTGCCAGCAGCTTAGGTGGTAGCGGGAGCAACAGCAAGTCCTTGGATACGCAGTATTTT
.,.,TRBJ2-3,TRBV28,CASSALGPGSFTFHGTDTQYF,TGTGCCAGCAGTGCACTAGGGCCAGGATCCTTTACCTTCCATGGCACAGATACGCAGTATTTT
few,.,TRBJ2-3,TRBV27,CASRRDAQRTDTQYF,TGTGCCAGCAGGCGGGACGCCCAAAGGACAGATACGCAGTATTTT
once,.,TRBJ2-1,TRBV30,CAWSVQGHEQFF,TGTGCCTGGAGTGTACAGGGTCATGAGCAGTTCTTC